A selection of T cell receptor beta chains follows, all from one sample in a study of blood T cells in healthy people across ages. TCRdb processed the 5' RACE reads anew with MiXCR; each CDR3 protein has one entry. The sample yields hundreds of thousands of distinct CDR3 sequences, 40% to 45% seen once. Material for sequencing was blood. These receptors came from a woman in her sixties in good health. The CDR3 runs from the conserved cysteine through the conserved F or W. The D gene is left open where the match is weak. Part of the rows lack a size; the others show once, few, many or a class for expanded clones.

clone_size: few
j_call: TRBJ2-6
d_call: TRBD1
v_call: TRBV18
cdr3_nt: TGTGCCAGCTCACCGACAGGGGCTGGTGGGGCCAACGTCCTGACTTTC
cdr3_aa: CASSPTGAGGANVLTF

clone_size: once
j_call: TRBJ2-2
d_call: .
v_call: TRBV11-3
cdr3_nt: TGTGCCAGCAGCTTAGCCAGAGCCAACACCGGGGAGCTGTCTTTT
cdr3_aa: CASSLARANTGELSF

clone_size: few
j_call: TRBJ2-1
d_call: .
v_call: TRBV28
cdr3_nt: TGTGCCAGCAGTAATCTAGGGACCGTGGAACTAGGGAATGAGCAGTTCTTC
cdr3_aa: CASSNLGTVELGNEQFF

clone_size: .
j_call: TRBJ1-4
d_call: .
v_call: TRBV5-1
cdr3_nt: TGCGCCAGCAGCTGGCAGGGTGCAACTAATGAAAAACTGTTTTTT
cdr3_aa: CASSWQGATNEKLFF

clone_size: few
j_call: TRBJ2-1
d_call: TRBD2
v_call: TRBV7-2
cdr3_nt: TGTGCCAGCAGCCGAGGGCGCGGGGGGGCCGGGAATGAGCAGTTCTTC
cdr3_aa: CASSRGRGGAGNEQFF

clone_size: .
j_call: TRBJ2-1
d_call: TRBD2
v_call: TRBV7-9
cdr3_nt: TGTACCAGCGGGGGCCGTAGCTATGAGCAGTTCTTC
cdr3_aa: CTSGGRSYEQFF

clone_size: many
j_call: TRBJ1-4
d_call: .
v_call: TRBV7-2
cdr3_nt: TGCGCCAGCAGCCTCGGGACCGGTGAAAAACTGTTTTTT
cdr3_aa: CASSLGTGEKLFF

clone_size: few
j_call: TRBJ1-2
d_call: TRBD1
v_call: TRBV5-1
cdr3_nt: TGCGCCAGCAGCGTCGGGACAGAAGCCTATGGCTACACCTTC
cdr3_aa: CASSVGTEAYGYTF

clone_size: .
j_call: TRBJ2-7
d_call: TRBD1
v_call: TRBV7-9
cdr3_nt: TGTGCCAGCGCCATCGGACAGGGGGATGTCTACGAGCAGTACTTC
cdr3_aa: CASAIGQGDVYEQYF

clone_size: .
j_call: TRBJ2-3
d_call: .
v_call: TRBV15
cdr3_nt: TGTGCCACCAGCAGAGGGACTACCAACACAGATACGCAGTATTTT
cdr3_aa: CATSRGTTNTDTQYF

clone_size: .
j_call: TRBJ2-1
d_call: .
v_call: TRBV28
cdr3_nt: TGTGCCAGCAGCCCACCGTTGGGTAGCGGTAGCTCCTACAATGAGCAGTTCTTC
cdr3_aa: CASSPPLGSGSSYNEQFF

clone_size: few
j_call: TRBJ2-1
d_call: TRBD2
v_call: TRBV20-1
cdr3_nt: TGCAGTGCTGAAGAAACTAGCGGGCCCTCCTACAATGAGCAGTTCTTC
cdr3_aa: CSAEETSGPSYNEQFF

clone_size: few
j_call: TRBJ1-5
d_call: .
v_call: TRBV21-1
cdr3_nt: TGTCCCCGAGAGGGAGGGGATAGCAATCAGCCCCAGCATTTT
cdr3_aa: CPREGGDSNQPQHF

clone_size: few
j_call: TRBJ2-7
d_call: TRBD1
v_call: TRBV6-5
cdr3_nt: TGTGCCAGCAGTCCTACAGGGGCAGACGAGCAGTACTTC
cdr3_aa: CASSPTGADEQYF

clone_size: .
j_call: TRBJ2-3
d_call: .
v_call: TRBV9
cdr3_nt: TGTGCCAGCAGCGTAGGGCAGGGTGGACCAGATACGCAGTATTTT
cdr3_aa: CASSVGQGGPDTQYF

clone_size: few
j_call: TRBJ2-3
d_call: .
v_call: TRBV29-1
cdr3_nt: TGCAGCGGCTCGTCCGGAAGCGGAGATACGCAGTATTTT
cdr3_aa: CSGSSGSGDTQYF

clone_size: few
j_call: TRBJ1-2
d_call: .
v_call: TRBV20-1
cdr3_nt: TGCAGTGCTAGAGATCTGAAGGGGATACATGAGGGCTACACCTTC
cdr3_aa: CSARDLKGIHEGYTF

clone_size: few
j_call: TRBJ2-1
d_call: TRBD1
v_call: TRBV18
cdr3_nt: TGTGCCAGCTCCCAAGGGACAGGGAACAATGAGCAGTTCTTC
cdr3_aa: CASSQGTGNNEQFF

clone_size: .
j_call: TRBJ2-7
d_call: .
v_call: TRBV11-2
cdr3_nt: TGTGCCAGCAGCTTAGGACTAGAAATATACGAGCAGTACTTC
cdr3_aa: CASSLGLEIYEQYF

clone_size: few
j_call: TRBJ2-7
d_call: TRBD2
v_call: TRBV11-2
cdr3_nt: TGTGCCAGCAGCCTAACATGGGGACTAGCCCAACCTTACGAGCAGTACTTC
cdr3_aa: CASSLTWGLAQPYEQYF

clone_size: .
j_call: TRBJ2-3
d_call: .
v_call: TRBV5-1
cdr3_nt: TGCGCCAGCAGCAATCCGGACAGAACCAGCGCAGATACGCAGTATTTT
cdr3_aa: CASSNPDRTSADTQYF

clone_size: many
j_call: TRBJ2-3
d_call: .
v_call: TRBV21-1
cdr3_nt: TGTGCCAGCAGCAAAACCCCGACTAGCGGGGGTTATAGCACAGATACGCAGTATTTT
cdr3_aa: CASSKTPTSGGYSTDTQYF

clone_size: .
j_call: TRBJ2-6
d_call: .
v_call: TRBV5-1
cdr3_nt: TGCGCCAGCAGCTTGGAGGTTCGGGGGAAGGTAGCCGACGTCCTGACTTTC
cdr3_aa: CASSLEVRGKVADVLTF

clone_size: .
j_call: TRBJ2-5
d_call: .
v_call: TRBV25-1
cdr3_nt: TGTGCCAGCAGCGGGAGCCGGGAGACCCAGTACTTC
cdr3_aa: CASSGSRETQYF

clone_size: .
j_call: TRBJ2-7
d_call: .
v_call: TRBV6-5
cdr3_nt: TGTGCCAGCAGGCCTCCCGGGGAATACAATGAGCAGTACTTC
cdr3_aa: CASRPPGEYNEQYF

clone_size: few
j_call: TRBJ2-7
d_call: .
v_call: TRBV5-1
cdr3_nt: TGCGCCAGCAGCCGGACAGAGGCTGCCTCCTACGAGCAGTACTTC
cdr3_aa: CASSRTEAASYEQYF

clone_size: few
j_call: TRBJ2-7
d_call: .
v_call: TRBV2
cdr3_nt: TGTGCCAGCAGTGATTGGGCGGAGCAGTACTTC
cdr3_aa: CASSDWAEQYF

clone_size: few
j_call: TRBJ2-7
d_call: .
v_call: TRBV12-3/TRBV12-4
cdr3_nt: TGTGCCAGCACCTCCGGGGGAACGTACGAGCAGTACTTC
cdr3_aa: CASTSGGTYEQYF

clone_size: .
j_call: TRBJ2-5
d_call: .
v_call: TRBV6-2/TRBV6-3
cdr3_nt: TGTGCCAGCAGTTATGGCGGGGGCTGGCAAGAGACCCAGTACTTC
cdr3_aa: CASSYGGGWQETQYF